This T cell receptor beta chain came from a study of blood T cell repertoires in COVID-19. Turning to the study itself: Nucleic acid was either cDNA or gDNA, and it came from T cells, B-cell-depleted T cells, or PBMCs.

Authors' analysis steps: Nucleated cell number was recorded as an estimate derived from reference gene primer amplification. Generated by immunoSEQ multiplex PCR, the TCRdb table keeps only in-frame clones and is missing some. The DNA was the basis for D and trimming; V, J and clone size are from that table. The sample includes about 230,000 clones, around 80% of them seen just once. Germline CDR1 and CDR2: SGHDN and FVKESK. The trim removed 6 bases at V and 3 bases at J, leaving 4 bases unmatched. The CDR3 runs to 13 residues. The receptor was derived from a man aged 35 to 55 with active or convalescent COVID-19. Source material: peripheral blood. The rearrangement links TRBV14 to TRBJ1-2; 7 nucleotides agree with TRBD1. The CDR3 DNA follows: TGTGCCAGCAGTCTCGGGACAGACTATGGCTACACCTTC. This codes for CASSLGTDYGYTF.